This T cell receptor beta chain was profiled in a study of OX40 agonist ivuxolimab in advanced cancers. The germline V gene has CDR1 SGHTA and CDR2 FQGTGA. The V and J ends lost 5 bases and 0 bases, in that order; junction bases with no gene match: 9. The CDR3 contains 18 residues. A note on this clone: Its antigen is unidentified.

Clones were sequenced by immunoSEQ multiplex PCR, and TCRdb holds only the in-frame ones, with some missing. The data contain over 60,000 clones, 84% of them singletons. Study conclusions and caveats: Fewer expanded clones were found on average in CD4+ than in CD8+ T cells. At 0.1-3.0 mg/kg, partial responders had clonal expansion among the lowest observed. Also showing low normalized T-cell clonal expansion were some of the nonresponders.

The material sequenced was CD4+ or CD8+ T cells sorted from blood, taken in a trial of the OX40 agonist ivuxolimab. The sequence derives from an adult with an advanced solid tumor such as melanoma, head and neck, liver or kidney cancer. The V gene is TRBV7-3, the J gene TRBJ2-6; 8 bases agree with TRBD1. The CDR3 is CASSPRGQANSGANVLTF. The CDR3 region has the DNA TGTGCCAGCAGCCCACGGGGACAGGCAAACTCTGGGGCCAACGTCCTGACTTTC.